A selection of T cell receptor beta chains follows, all from one sample in a study of blood T cells in healthy people across ages. Each CDR3 protein gets one entry after TCRdb re-called the 5' RACE reads with MiXCR. The sample has 550,000 to 750,000 distinct CDR3 sequences, 20% to 25% seen once. The specimen was blood. The receptor set was obtained from a man between 65 and 85 years old in good health. Each CDR3 is given with its conserved first and last residue. Fields, in order: clone size, D gene, V gene, J gene, CDR3 DNA, CDR3 protein. A D gene is named only where the DNA matches it firmly. Clone size, where shown, is once, few, many, or a class for clones that have expanded.

NA	TRBD1	TRBV27	TRBJ1-1	TGTGCCAGCAAGCAGACAGGGGGCTCGGGCACTGAAGCTTTCTTT	CASKQTGGSGTEAFF
NA	TRBD2	TRBV24-1	TRBJ2-1	TGTGCCACCAGTGATCAGCGGGAGCCCTACAATGAGCAGTTCTTC	CATSDQREPYNEQFF
NA	NA	TRBV20-1	TRBJ2-1	TGCAGTGCTAGAGACGGGAGCGGGCAGTACAATGAGCAGTTCTTC	CSARDGSGQYNEQFF
many	TRBD1	TRBV29-1	TRBJ1-2	TGCAGCGTTGAGATGACAGGGGTGCTCGATGGCTACACCTTC	CSVEMTGVLDGYTF
few	NA	TRBV4-1	TRBJ1-4	TGCGCCAGCAGCCAAGGCCCGCCGGAAGCTGCTAATGAAAAACTGTTTTTT	CASSQGPPEAANEKLFF
few	TRBD2	TRBV7-2	TRBJ2-3	TGTGCCAGCAGCTTAGGGGGGGGAAGAAGGGGCACAGATACGCAGTATTTT	CASSLGGGRRGTDTQYF
NA	NA	TRBV3-1	TRBJ2-5	TGTGCCAGCAGCCATCTGGGGAAGGGAGAGACCCAGTACTTC	CASSHLGKGETQYF
NA	TRBD2	TRBV7-9	TRBJ2-2	TGTGCCAGCAGTCCCGGGACTAAGAGGACCGGGGAGCTGTTTTTT	CASSPGTKRTGELFF
few	TRBD2	TRBV6-2/TRBV6-3	TRBJ2-3	TGTGCCAGCAGCAACGCAGCGGGAGGGCCTGCAGATACGCAGTATTTT	CASSNAAGGPADTQYF
many	TRBD1	TRBV10-3	TRBJ2-2	TGTGCCATCGGGGACAGGGGAGGCACCGGGGAGCTGTTTTTT	CAIGDRGGTGELFF
few	NA	TRBV18	TRBJ1-5	TGTGCCAGCTCACCACTCCCCAGCAATCAGCCCCAGCATTTT	CASSPLPSNQPQHF
NA	TRBD2	TRBV6-5	TRBJ2-5	TGTGCCAGCAGTTACTCGATGGGCGCGGGAGAGTTACGGGAGACCCAGTACTTC	CASSYSMGAGELRETQYF
NA	NA	TRBV5-1	TRBJ2-7	TGCGCCAGCAGCTTGGCCTGGGGGGAAGCCTACGAGCAGTACTTC	CASSLAWGEAYEQYF
NA	NA	TRBV5-1	TRBJ1-5	TGCGCCAGCAGCTCAGGGGAACGGAATCAGCCCCAGCATTTT	CASSSGERNQPQHF
NA	TRBD2	TRBV6-2/TRBV6-3	TRBJ2-5	TGTGCCAGCAGTTGCAGCGGGCTAGCGGGGCCCTTCCAAGAGACCCAGTACTTC	CASSCSGLAGPFQETQYF
NA	NA	TRBV28	TRBJ1-2	TGTGCCAGCAGTTTAGAAGCAGGGAATAACTATGGCTACACCTTC	CASSLEAGNNYGYTF
few	NA	TRBV10-3	TRBJ2-5	TGTGCCATCAGTGAGTCCCCAAGTTGGGAGACCCAGTACTTC	CAISESPSWETQYF